These 17 T cell receptor beta chains were all obtained from the same sample, sequenced in a study of Graves' ophthalmopathy and Graves' hyperthyroidism. Investigators amplified TCR beta CDR3 regions from RNA transcripts. HTBI-primed first-round RT-PCR preceded second-round multiplex PCR. TCRdb redid the calling of the multiplex PCR reads with MiXCR, one entry per CDR3 protein. The sample lists about 220,000 distinct CDR3 sequences, 20% to 25% occurring once. The source material was peripheral blood. The receptor set was obtained from a woman in her 50s with Graves' ophthalmopathy.

This clonotype was seen ten or more times. This chain links TRBV12-3 or TRBV12-4 with TRBJ2-4; D unclear. The length of the CDR3 is 13 residues. Trimming took off 8 bases at V and 0 bases at J, with 8 bases between the two ends. The CDR3: CASAVAAKNIQYF. In nucleotides, the CDR3 is TGTGCCAGCGCCGTGGCAGCCAAAAACATTCAGTACTTC.

The sample holds many counts of this clonotype. This chain links TRBV20-1 with TRBJ1-1, with 7 bases lining up with TRBD1. Per the germline V gene, CDR1 is DFQATT and CDR2 is SNEGSKA (reference sequence). The CDR3 length is 16 residues. V trimming: 6 bases; J trimming: 5 bases; junction bases outside the gene matches: 18. Written as DNA, the CDR3 is TGCAGTGCCCGAAACCTCCGGGACAGAGAGTCGACTGAAGCTTTCTTT. Its translation: CSARNLRDRESTEAFF.

The chain uses TRBV24-1 and TRBJ2-2, with 10 positions matching TRBD1. V lost 4 bases and J lost 4; bases outside the gene matches: 8. Germline CDR1 reads KGHDR; CDR2 reads SFDVKD. The CDR3 is 17 residues long. The DNA of the CDR3 is TGTGCCACCAGTGAAAGGCCGGGACAGGGGACCACCGGGGAGCTGTTTTTT. Protein: CATSERPGQGTTGELFF.

This clonotype has ten or more counts. V is TRBV7-8 and J is TRBJ2-7; no clear D gene. V lost 5 bases, J lost 10 bases, and 15 bases lay in between. In germline, CDR1 is SGHVS, CDR2 FQNEAQ. The length of the CDR3 is 12 residues. The CDR3 protein is CASSPDFGSQYF. CDR3 nucleotides: TGTGCCAGCAGCCCCGATTTCGGTTCCCAGTACTTC. Combining the CDR3 with reference TRBV7-8 and TRBJ2-7 gives the whole variable domain GAGVSQSPRYKVAKRGQDVALRCDPISGHVSLFWYQQALGQGPEFLTYFQNEAQLDKSGLPSDRFFAERPEGSVSTLKIQRTQQEDSAVYLCASSPDFGSQYFGPGTRLTVT.

CDR3 loop: CASTEGNTGELFF. The CDR3 DNA reads as TGCGCCAGCACTGAGGGAAACACCGGGGAGCTGTTTTTT. This chain uses TRBV5-1 with TRBJ2-2; D possibly corresponds to TRBD2 (5 bases). The CDR3 covers 13 residues. The germline CDR1 and CDR2 sequences are SGHRS and YFSETQ. V was cut by 6 bases and J by 2 bases, with 8 bases left in between.

This clonotype was counted at least ten times. This rearrangement joins TRBV18 to TRBJ1-1; 9 nucleotides align to TRBD1. CDR3 size: 14 residues. Trimming took 5 bases from V and 5 from J; bases not matched to a gene: 6. Per germline, CDR1 KGHSH and CDR2 LQKENI. CDR3 nucleotides: TGTGCCAGCTCAACCGGACAGGGGAGGACTGAAGCTTTCTTT. Encoded protein: CASSTGQGRTEAFF.

This clonotype was counted at least ten times. The chain recombines TRBV20-1 with TRBJ2-5; D is perhaps TRBD2 (6 bases). V was trimmed by 7 bases and J by 0 bases, leaving 27 bases between them. The germline V gene encodes CDR1 DFQATT and CDR2 SNEGSKA (reference sequence). This CDR3 is built from 18 residues. Here the CDR3 DNA reads TGCAGTGGAAGACTCGGGGGTTATCTGACGACACACCAAGAGACCCAGTACTTC. Its protein is CSGRLGGYLTTHQETQYF.

This clonotype was observed many times. The rearrangement links TRBV4-1 to TRBJ2-7; D might be TRBD1 or TRBD2, each matching 5 bases. The V end lost 1 base, the J end lost 4 bases, and 17 bases lay between the germline ends. Germline V gene lookup returns CDR1 MGHRA and CDR2 YSYEKL. The CDR3 is 16 residues long. The CDR3 loop is CASSQAWGRPSYEQYF. Written as DNA, the CDR3 is TGCGCCAGCAGCCAAGCGTGGGGGAGACCTTCTTACGAGCAGTACTTC.

To note about this clonotype: A read error may explain this, as a much larger clone is one base away. The chain has TRBV18 and TRBJ1-2, with D unresolved. This CDR3 region has 12 residues. The germline CDR1 and CDR2 sequences are KGHSH and LQKENI. CDR3 sequence reads: CASPPAGDGYTF. The CDR3 bases are TGTGCCAGCCCACCTGCTGGGGATGGCTACACCTTC.

This clonotype was seen many times. One end of the junction does not line up with germline, which may come from a read error. The rearrangement joins TRBV7-7 to TRBJ1-1; D is perhaps TRBD1 (5 bases). The CDR3 runs to 13 residues. CDR1 and CDR2 (germline): SSHAT, FNYEAQ (reference sequence). The CDR3 spells CASSAGYTTEAFF. The DNA of the CDR3 is TGTGCTAGCAGCGCAGGGTATACGACTGAAGCTTTCTTT.

This clonotype was picked up many times. In nucleotides, the CDR3 is TGTGCCAGCAGTTTATGGGGCGGGAGGGGCAACACTGAAGCTTTCTTT. The encoded protein is CASSLWGGRGNTEAFF. The chain carries TRBV28 and TRBJ1-1; possible D gene TRBD1, 5 bases. The CDR3 length is 16 residues. The V end was cut by 0 bases, the J end by 2 bases, with 13 bases between. Germline-derived CDR1 and CDR2 are MDHEN and SYDVKM.

With regard to this clonotype: Compared with germline, one end of the junction differs, possibly owing to a read error. The rearrangement uses TRBV6-1 and TRBJ2-7, with 7 nucleotides matching TRBD1. Germline CDR1 reads MNHNS; CDR2 reads SASEGT. This CDR3 has 14 residues. The DNA for the CDR3 is TGTGCCAGCAGCAAGGGACAGACCTCCTACGGGCAGTACTTC. Amino acids: CASSKGQTSYGQYF.

V gene TRBV6-1 combines with J gene TRBJ2-7; D is unresolved. The CDR3 length is 13 residues. Germline V CDR1 and CDR2: MNHNS, SASEGT. V was pared by 4 bases and J by 2 bases, with 9 bases between. In DNA form, the CDR3 reads TGTGCCAGCAGTGGTCTCATACCCTACGAGCAGTACTTC. Its protein product is CASSGLIPYEQYF.

V usage is TRBV6-5 and J usage is TRBJ1-5; no definite D call. The CDR3 runs 14 residues. The V end was cut by 3 bases, the J end by 2 bases, with 8 bases between. Germline CDR1 reads MNHEY; CDR2 reads SVGAGI. The chain's CDR3 is CASSYETGNQPQHF. The CDR3 DNA reads TGTGCCAGCAGTTATGAAACGGGCAATCAGCCCCAGCATTTT.

The chain couples TRBV7-2 to TRBJ1-2, with D possibly matching TRBD1 (5 bases). Germline V gene lookup returns CDR1 SGHTA and CDR2 FQGNSA. Trimming took 1 base from V and 4 from J, leaving 13 bases between them. The CDR3 contains 15 residues. CDR3 amino acids: CASSLGSGGSYGYTF. The DNA for the CDR3 is TGTGCCAGCAGCTTAGGTTCGGGGGGGTCCTATGGCTACACCTTC.

The chain uses TRBV19 and TRBJ2-5; tentatively, D is TRBD2 (6 bases). Germline CDR1 reads LNHDA; CDR2 reads SQIVND (reference sequence). The ends were cut back, 6 bases at V and 1 base at J, with 12 bases in the middle. The CDR3 sequence is 14 residues long. This chain's CDR3 is CASSPNGGQETQYF. The DNA of the CDR3 is TGTGCCAGTAGCCCAAACGGGGGCCAAGAGACCCAGTACTTC. The variable domain in full, completed from reference TRBV19 and TRBJ2-5, reads DGGITQSPKYLFRKEGQNVTLSCEQNLNHDAMYWYRQDPGQGLRLIYYSQIVNDFQKGDIAEGYSVSREKKESFPLTVTSAQKNPTAFYLCASSPNGGQETQYFGPGTRLLVL.

This clonotype was seen many times. The chain combines TRBV9 with TRBJ2-7; 7 bases agree with TRBD2. The trim removed 0 bases at V and 4 bases at J, leaving 4 bases unmatched. The CDR3 runs to 14 residues. CDR1 is SGDLS, CDR2 YYNGEE, per germline. The CDR3 nucleotides read TGTGCCAGCAGCGTAGAACTAGCGCCTTACGAGCAGTACTTC. It translates to CASSVELAPYEQYF.